In this sample, the clone carrying this T cell receptor (beta chain) turned up many times. No antigen is known for it. The CDR3 is 14 amino acids. The V gene's germline CDR1 is KGHDR and CDR2 SFDVKD. V shed 4 bases, J shed 11 bases, and the junction held 9 bases outside the gene matches. This specimen belongs to a study of CD8 T cells in ankylosing spondylitis. Notes on the study in general: The study identified a TCR beta motif of several highly homologous variants that appeared characteristic of ankylosing spondylitis blood. Clones linked to disease were reported to show significant enrichment in matched ankylosing spondylitis synovial fluid.

TCRdb independently ran MiXCR on the 5' RACE reads; one entry per CDR3 protein. The sample has some 240,000 distinct CDR3 sequences; roughly 8.6% are singletons. The clonotype comes from a male donor with ankylosing spondylitis or in good health (not recorded which). The chain has TRBV24-1 and TRBJ1-1, with 10 bases fitting TRBD1. The sample taken for sequencing was blood, either unsorted or a sorted T cell fraction (not recorded which). The CDR3 DNA reads TGTGCCACCAGTGACCTTGACAGGGGGCGGTGGGCTTTCTTT. This gives the protein CATSDLDRGRWAFF.